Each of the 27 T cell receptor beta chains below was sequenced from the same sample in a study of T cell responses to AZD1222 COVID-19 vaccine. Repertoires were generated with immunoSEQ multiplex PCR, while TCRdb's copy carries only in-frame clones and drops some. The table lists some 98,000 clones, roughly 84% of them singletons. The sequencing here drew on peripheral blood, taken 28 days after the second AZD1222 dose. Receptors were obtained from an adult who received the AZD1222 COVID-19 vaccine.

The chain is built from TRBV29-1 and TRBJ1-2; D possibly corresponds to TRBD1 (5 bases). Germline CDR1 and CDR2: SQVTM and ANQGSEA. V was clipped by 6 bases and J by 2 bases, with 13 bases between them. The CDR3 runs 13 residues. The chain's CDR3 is CSVGASGNYGYTF. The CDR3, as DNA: TGCAGCGTAGGGGCAAGCGGGAACTATGGCTACACCTTC.

The chain's CDR3 is CASSKGQSAEAFF. The CDR3 bases are TGCGCCAGCAGTAAGGGACAGAGCGCTGAAGCTTTCTTT. J is TRBJ1-1 and V is TRBV10-1; 7 bases are a match to TRBD1. This CDR3 has 13 residues. CDR1 is WNHNN, CDR2 SYGVQD, per germline (reference sequence). V dropped 5 bases and J dropped 6; count of bases not matched to a gene: 6.

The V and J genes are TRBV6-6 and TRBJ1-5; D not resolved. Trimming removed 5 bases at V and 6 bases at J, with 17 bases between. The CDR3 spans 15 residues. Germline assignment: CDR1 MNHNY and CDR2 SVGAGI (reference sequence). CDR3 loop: CASSADFIASQPQHF. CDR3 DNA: TGTGCCAGCAGTGCCGACTTTATTGCGAGTCAGCCCCAGCATTTT.

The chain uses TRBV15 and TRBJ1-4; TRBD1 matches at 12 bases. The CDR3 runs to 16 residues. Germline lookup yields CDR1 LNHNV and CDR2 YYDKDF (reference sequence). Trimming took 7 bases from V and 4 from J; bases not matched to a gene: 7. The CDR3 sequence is CATTPGTGGFNEKLFF. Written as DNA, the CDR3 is TGTGCCACCACCCCCGGGACAGGGGGCTTTAATGAAAAACTGTTTTTT.

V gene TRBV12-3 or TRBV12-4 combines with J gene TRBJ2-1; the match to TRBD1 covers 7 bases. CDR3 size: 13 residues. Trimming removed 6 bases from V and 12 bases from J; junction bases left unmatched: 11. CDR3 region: CASSPVGGVGQFF. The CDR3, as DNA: TGTGCCAGCAGCCCAGTAGGGGGCGTGGGGCAGTTCTTC.

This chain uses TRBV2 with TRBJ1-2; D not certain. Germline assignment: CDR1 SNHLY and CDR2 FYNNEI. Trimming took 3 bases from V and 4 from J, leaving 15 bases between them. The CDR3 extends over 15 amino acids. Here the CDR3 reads CASSELNIGIYGYTF. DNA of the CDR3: TGTGCCAGCAGTGAGCTCAACATAGGAATCTATGGCTACACCTTC.

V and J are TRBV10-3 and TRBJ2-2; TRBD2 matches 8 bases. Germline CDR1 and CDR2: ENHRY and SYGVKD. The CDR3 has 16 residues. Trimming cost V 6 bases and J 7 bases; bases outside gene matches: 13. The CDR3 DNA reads TGTGCCATCAGATCCATCGGCGGGAGGCCGGGCGGGGAGCTGTTTTTT. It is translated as CAIRSIGGRPGGELFF.

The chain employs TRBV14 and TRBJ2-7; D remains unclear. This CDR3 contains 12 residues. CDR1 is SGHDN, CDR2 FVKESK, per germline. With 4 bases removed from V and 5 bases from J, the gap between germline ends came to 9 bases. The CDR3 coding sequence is TGTGCCAGCAGCCCCCTTCGACACGAGCAGTACTTC. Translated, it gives CASSPLRHEQYF.

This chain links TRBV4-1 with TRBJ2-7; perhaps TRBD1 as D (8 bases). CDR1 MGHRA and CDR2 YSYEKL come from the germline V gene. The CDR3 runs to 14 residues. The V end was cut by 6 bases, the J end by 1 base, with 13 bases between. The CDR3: CASRQQGGSYEQYF. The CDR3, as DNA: TGCGCCAGCAGGCAACAGGGGGGGTCCTACGAGCAGTACTTC.

This CDR3 is CASSLGGKLSGANVLTF. CDR3 coding DNA: TGTGCCAGCAGCTTGGGGGGGAAACTGTCTGGGGCCAACGTCCTGACTTTC. The rearrangement links TRBV7-2 to TRBJ2-6; 7 nucleotides align to TRBD2. The V gene's germline CDR1 is SGHTA and CDR2 FQGNSA. The junction had 6 bases not matched to a gene; V was cut back by 3 bases and J by 1 base. This CDR3 is 17 amino acids long.

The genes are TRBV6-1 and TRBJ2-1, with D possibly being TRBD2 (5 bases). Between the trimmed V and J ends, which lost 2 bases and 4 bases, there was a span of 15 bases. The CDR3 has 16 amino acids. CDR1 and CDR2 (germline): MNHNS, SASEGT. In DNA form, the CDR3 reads TGTGCCAGCAGTGAACGCCGGGGTCTAGGATACAATGAGCAGTTCTTC. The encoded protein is CASSERRGLGYNEQFF.

In DNA form, the CDR3 reads TGCGCCAGCAGCTTGGACGGACAGGGGCGTAACACTGAAGCTTTCTTT. The encoded protein is CASSLDGQGRNTEAFF. The chain couples TRBV5-1 to TRBJ1-1; 9 bases agree with TRBD1. The length of the CDR3 is 16 residues. Trimming cost V 0 bases and J 2 bases; bases outside gene matches: 5. CDR1 and CDR2 from the germline V gene are SGHRS and YFSETQ.

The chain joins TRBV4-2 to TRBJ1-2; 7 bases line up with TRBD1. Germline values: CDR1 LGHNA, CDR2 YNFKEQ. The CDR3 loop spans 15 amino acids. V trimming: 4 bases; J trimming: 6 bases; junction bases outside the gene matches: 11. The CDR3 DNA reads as TGTGCCAGCAGCCGGGCAGGGGGTGAGGGCAATGGCTACACCTTC. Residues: CASSRAGGEGNGYTF.

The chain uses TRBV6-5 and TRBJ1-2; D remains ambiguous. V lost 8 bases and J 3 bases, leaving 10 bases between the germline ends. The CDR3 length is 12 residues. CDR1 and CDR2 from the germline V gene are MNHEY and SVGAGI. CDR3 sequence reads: CASRDGDYGYTF. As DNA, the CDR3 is TGTGCCAGCCGAGACGGTGACTATGGCTACACCTTC.

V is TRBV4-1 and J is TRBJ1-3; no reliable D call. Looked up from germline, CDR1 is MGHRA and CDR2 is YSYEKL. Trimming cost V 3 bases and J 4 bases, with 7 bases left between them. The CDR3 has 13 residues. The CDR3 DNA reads TGCGCCAGCAGCCAGTGGTCCGGAAACACCATATATTTT. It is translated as CASSQWSGNTIYF.

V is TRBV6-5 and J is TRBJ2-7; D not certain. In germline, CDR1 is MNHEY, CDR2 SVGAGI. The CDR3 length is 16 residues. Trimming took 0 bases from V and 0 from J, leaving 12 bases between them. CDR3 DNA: TGTGCCAGCAGTTACTCGAGGTTTCGGAGCTCCTACGAGCAGTACTTC. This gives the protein CASSYSRFRSSYEQYF.

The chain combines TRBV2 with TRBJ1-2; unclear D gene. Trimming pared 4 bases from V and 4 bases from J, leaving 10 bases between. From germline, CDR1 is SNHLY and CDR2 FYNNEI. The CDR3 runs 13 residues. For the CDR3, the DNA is TGTGCCAGCAGTGCGCAGGAAGGCTATGGCTACACCTTC. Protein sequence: CASSAQEGYGYTF.

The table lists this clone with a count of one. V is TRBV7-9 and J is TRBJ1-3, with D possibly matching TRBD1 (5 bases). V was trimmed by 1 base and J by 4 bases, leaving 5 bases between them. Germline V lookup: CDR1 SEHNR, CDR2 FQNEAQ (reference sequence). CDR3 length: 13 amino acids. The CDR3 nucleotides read TGTGCCAGCAGCTTAGGGGGCGGAAACACCATATATTTT. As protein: CASSLGGGNTIYF.

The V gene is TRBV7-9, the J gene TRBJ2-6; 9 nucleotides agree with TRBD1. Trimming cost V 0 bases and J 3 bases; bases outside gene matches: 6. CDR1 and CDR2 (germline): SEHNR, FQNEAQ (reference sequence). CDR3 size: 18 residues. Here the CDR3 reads CASSLAGDRADGANVLTF. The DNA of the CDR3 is TGTGCCAGCAGCTTAGCCGGGGACAGGGCAGATGGGGCCAACGTCCTGACTTTC. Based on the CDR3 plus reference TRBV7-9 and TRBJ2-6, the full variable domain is DTGVSQNPRHKITKRGQNVTFRCDPISEHNRLYWYRQTLGQGPEFLTYFQNEAQLEKSRLLSDRFSAERPKGSFSTLEIQRTEQGDSAMYLCASSLAGDRADGANVLTFGAGSRLTVL.

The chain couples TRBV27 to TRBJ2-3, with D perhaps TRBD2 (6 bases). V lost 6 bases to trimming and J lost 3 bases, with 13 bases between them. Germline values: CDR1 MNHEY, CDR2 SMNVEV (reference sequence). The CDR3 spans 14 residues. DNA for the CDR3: TGTGCCAGCAGCTCGGAGGGGCGGACAGATACGCAGTATTTT. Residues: CASSSEGRTDTQYF.

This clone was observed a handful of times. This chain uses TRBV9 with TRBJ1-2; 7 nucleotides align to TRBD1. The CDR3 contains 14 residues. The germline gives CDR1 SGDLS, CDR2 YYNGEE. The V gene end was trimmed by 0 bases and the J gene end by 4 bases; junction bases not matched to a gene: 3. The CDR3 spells CASSVAGTAYGYTF. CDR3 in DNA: TGTGCCAGCAGCGTAGCCGGGACAGCCTATGGCTACACCTTC. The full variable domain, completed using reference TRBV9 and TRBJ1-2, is DSGVTQTPKHLITATGQRVTLRCSPRSGDLSVYWYQQSLDQGLQFLIQYYNGEERAKGNILERFSAQQFPDLHSELNLSSLELGDSALYFCASSVAGTAYGYTFGSGTRLTVV.

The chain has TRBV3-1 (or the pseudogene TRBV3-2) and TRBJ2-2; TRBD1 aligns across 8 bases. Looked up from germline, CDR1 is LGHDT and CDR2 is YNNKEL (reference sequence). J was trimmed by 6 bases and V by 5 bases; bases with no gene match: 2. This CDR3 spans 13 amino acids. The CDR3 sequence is CASSNRGSGELFF. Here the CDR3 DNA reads TGTGCCAGCAGCAACAGGGGGTCCGGGGAGCTGTTTTTT.

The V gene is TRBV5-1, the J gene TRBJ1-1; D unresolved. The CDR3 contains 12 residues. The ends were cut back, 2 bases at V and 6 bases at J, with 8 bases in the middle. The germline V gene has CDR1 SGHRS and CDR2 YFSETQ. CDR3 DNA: TGCGCCAGCAGCTTCGCGGGCGCTGAAGCTTTCTTT. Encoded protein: CASSFAGAEAFF.

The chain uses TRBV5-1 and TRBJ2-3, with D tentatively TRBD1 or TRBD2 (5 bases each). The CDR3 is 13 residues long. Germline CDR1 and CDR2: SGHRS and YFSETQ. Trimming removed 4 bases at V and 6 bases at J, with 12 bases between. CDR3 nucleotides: TGCGCCAGCAGCCCGCCGGGGCCGGATACGCAGTATTTT. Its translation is CASSPPGPDTQYF.

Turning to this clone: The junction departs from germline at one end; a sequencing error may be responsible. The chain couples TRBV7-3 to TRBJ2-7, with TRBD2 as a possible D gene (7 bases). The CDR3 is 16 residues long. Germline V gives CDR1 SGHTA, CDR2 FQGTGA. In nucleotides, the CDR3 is TGTGCCAGCAGCTTAGGGGTGGCGGGGGCCTCCGACGAGCAGTACTTC. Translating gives CASSLGVAGASDEQYF. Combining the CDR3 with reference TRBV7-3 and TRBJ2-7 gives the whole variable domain GAGVSQTPSNKVTEKGKYVELRCDPISGHTALYWYRQSLGQGPEFLIYFQGTGAADDSGLPNDRFFAVRPEGSVSTLKIQRTERGDSAVYLCASSLGVAGASDEQYFGPGTRLTVT.

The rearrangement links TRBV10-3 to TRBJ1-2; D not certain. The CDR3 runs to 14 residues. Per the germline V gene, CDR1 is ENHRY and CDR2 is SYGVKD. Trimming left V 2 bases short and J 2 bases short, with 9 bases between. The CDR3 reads CAISEDVGNYGYTF. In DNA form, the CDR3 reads TGTGCCATCAGTGAGGACGTAGGGAACTATGGCTACACCTTC.

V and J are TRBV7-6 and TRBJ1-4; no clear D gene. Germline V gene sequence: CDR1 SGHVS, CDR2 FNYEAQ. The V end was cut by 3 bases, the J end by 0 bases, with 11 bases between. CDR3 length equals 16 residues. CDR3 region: CASSLDRWATNEKLFF. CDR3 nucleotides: TGTGCCAGCAGCTTGGACCGGTGGGCAACTAATGAAAAACTGTTTTTT.